The rows below give T cell receptor beta chains drawn from one sample of a study of cytomegalovirus exposure and HLA in healthy donors. Using immunoSEQ multiplex PCR, the repertoire was profiled, and TCRdb retains in-frame clones only, with some absent. The top ten clones hold approximately 6.2% of a sample with fewer than 90,000 clones, 70% to 90% of them seen once. Sequencing was performed on PBMCs. All receptors derive from a human donor in good health. Each CDR3 is given with its conserved first and last residue. D genes are given only for firm matches. A clone size is listed for some rows: how often the clone was seen (once, few, many), or a class if it is expanded.

TRBD1 | TRBJ2-7 | NA | TRBV5-6 | CASSITGAYEQYF | TGTGCCAGCAGCATAACAGGGGCTTACGAGCAGTACTTC
TRBD2 | TRBJ2-1 | NA | TRBV27 | CASSLGGGDNEQFF | TGTGCCAGCAGTTTGGGCGGGGGAGATAATGAGCAGTTCTTC
TRBD1 | TRBJ1-2 | NA | TRBV9 | CASSVRQGVLDYGYPF | TGTGCCAGCAGCGTGAGACAGGGGGTCCTGGACTATGGCTACCCCTTC
TRBD2 | TRBJ2-7 | NA | TRBV2 | CASSIWQGGSEQYF | TGTGCCAGCAGTATATGGCAGGGAGGGAGCGAGCAGTACTTC
NA | TRBJ2-5 | once | TRBV5-1 | CASSLGQWRETQYF | TGCGCCAGCAGCTTGGGGCAGTGGCGGGAGACCCAGTACTTC
NA | TRBJ1-1 | NA | TRBV4-1 | CASSQDRGRGTEAFF | TGCGCCAGCAGCCAAGATCGGGGTCGGGGCACTGAAGCTTTCTTT
TRBD1 | TRBJ2-1 | NA | TRBV5-1 | CASSLVGTGSVEQFF | TGCGCCAGCAGCTTGGTTGGGACAGGGTCCGTTGAGCAGTTCTTC
TRBD1 | TRBJ2-1 | NA | TRBV5-1 | CASGFDRGPNEQFF | TGCGCCAGCGGGTTCGACAGGGGGCCCAATGAGCAGTTCTTC
NA | TRBJ2-3 | NA | TRBV5-1 | CASQSTDTQYF | TGCGCCAGCCAAAGCACAGATACGCAGTATTTT
TRBD1 | TRBJ1-1 | few | TRBV19 | CASSPYGQGAVTEAFF | TGTGCCAGTAGTCCTTACGGACAGGGGGCAGTTACTGAAGCTTTCTTT
NA | TRBJ2-7 | NA | TRBV5-1 | CASSTTSGISYEQYF | TGCGCCAGCAGCACCACGTCCGGGATCTCCTACGAGCAGTACTTC
TRBD1 | TRBJ1-2 | NA | TRBV10-3 | CAISGQGGSYGYTF | TGTGCCATCAGTGGGCAGGGGGGTAGCTATGGCTACACCTTC
TRBD1 | TRBJ1-5 | NA | TRBV28 | CASSLATGGLYSNQPQHF | TGTGCCAGCAGCCTCGCGACAGGGGGCCTTTATAGCAATCAGCCCCAGCATTTT
NA | TRBJ2-7 | few | TRBV7-9 | CASSSSDEQYF | TGTGCCAGCAGTTCGTCGGACGAGCAGTACTTC
TRBD1 | TRBJ2-7 | few | TRBV29-1 | CSVVGQVEQYF | TGCAGCGTTGTGGGACAGGTCGAGCAGTACTTC
TRBD2 | TRBJ2-7 | once | TRBV10-2 | CASRDHSGGSYEQYF | TGCGCCAGCAGAGACCATAGCGGGGGCTCCTACGAGCAGTACTTC
NA | TRBJ1-1 | few | TRBV7-2 | CASSPGTLEAFF | TGTGCCAGCAGCCCGGGGACACTTGAAGCTTTCTTT
NA | TRBJ1-6 | NA | TRBV27 | CASSLTGLNNSPLHF | TGTGCCAGCAGTTTGACAGGCCTGAATAATTCGCCCCTCCACTTT
TRBD2 | TRBJ2-1 | NA | TRBV7-8 | CASRESGSGVSSYNEQFF | TGTGCCAGCAGGGAATCCGGTAGCGGGGTGAGCTCCTACAATGAGCAGTTCTTC
TRBD1 | TRBJ1-2 | NA | TRBV6-6 | CASSYSDRANYGYTF | TGTGCCAGCAGTTACTCGGACAGGGCTAACTATGGCTACACCTTC
NA | TRBJ1-1 | few | TRBV21-1 | CASRHRGKTEAFF | TGTGCCAGCAGACACAGGGGGAAGACTGAAGCTTTCTTT
TRBD1 | TRBJ1-1 | NA | TRBV14 | CASSHIKGAGTEAFF | TGTGCCAGCAGCCATATAAAGGGGGCGGGGACTGAAGCTTTCTTT
NA | TRBJ1-2 | NA | TRBV10-3 | CAITVGGYGYTF | TGTGCCATCACTGTAGGAGGCTATGGCTACACCTTC
TRBD1 | TRBJ1-2 | NA | TRBV27 | CASSLLSQPGTGYGYTF | TGTGCCAGCAGTTTATTGTCACAACCCGGGACAGGCTATGGCTACACCTTC
TRBD1 | TRBJ1-2 | NA | TRBV12-5 | CASGSTQGLGYGYTF | TGTGCTAGTGGTTCCACACAGGGGCTGGGCTATGGCTACACCTTC
TRBD1 | TRBJ2-1 | NA | TRBV12-5 | CASGPGQGRNEQFF | TGTGCTAGTGGGCCGGGACAGGGTCGCAATGAGCAGTTCTTC
NA | TRBJ2-1 | NA | TRBV28 | CASSPQRNEQFF | TGTGCCAGCAGTCCTCAGAGGAATGAGCAGTTCTTC
TRBD2 | TRBJ2-3 | NA | TRBV6-5 | CASSLLAASTDTQYF | TGTGCCAGCAGTTTACTAGCGGCAAGCACAGATACGCAGTATTTT
TRBD1 | TRBJ1-2 | NA | TRBV28 | CASSPPLGTGASYGYTF | TGTGCCAGCAGTCCACCCCTAGGGACAGGGGCCAGCTATGGCTACACCTTC
TRBD2 | TRBJ2-2 | once | TRBV2 | CASSLLAGGNTGELFF | TGTGCCAGCAGTCTACTAGCGGGGGGCAACACCGGGGAGCTGTTTTTT
NA | TRBJ1-1 | NA | TRBV6-1 | CASSEDSRTVNTEAFF | TGTGCCAGCAGTGAAGATTCCAGGACAGTGAACACTGAAGCTTTCTTT
TRBD1 | TRBJ2-1 | NA | TRBV19 | CASMAVGTADNEQFF | TGTGCCAGTATGGCCGTCGGGACAGCAGACAATGAGCAGTTCTTC
NA | TRBJ2-5 | NA | TRBV5-1 | CASSLDAGKETQYF | TGCGCCAGCAGCTTGGACGCGGGCAAAGAGACCCAGTACTTC
NA | TRBJ2-7 | NA | TRBV30 | CAWSVLNGVEQYF | TGTGCCTGGAGTGTACTAAACGGGGTCGAGCAGTACTTC
TRBD2 | TRBJ2-1 | NA | TRBV29-1 | CSVEDGRGGNNEQFF | TGCAGCGTTGAAGATGGGCGGGGGGGCAACAATGAGCAGTTCTTC
NA | TRBJ1-2 | NA | TRBV19 | CATSGHNYGYTF | TGTGCCACCTCCGGACATAACTATGGCTACACCTTC
NA | TRBJ2-1 | NA | TRBV5-6 | CASSLPGMGEQFF | TGTGCCAGCAGCTTGCCAGGGATGGGTGAGCAGTTCTTC
TRBD2 | TRBJ2-3 | few | TRBV5-4 | CASSLSGGGTDTQYF | TGTGCCAGCAGCTTGAGCGGGGGGGGCACAGATACGCAGTATTTT
NA | TRBJ2-3 | NA | TRBV5-1 | CASSLNPSTDTQYF | TGCGCCAGCAGCTTGAATCCTAGCACAGATACGCAGTATTTT
NA | TRBJ1-5 | NA | TRBV19 | CASESRARNQPQHF | TGTGCCAGCGAATCCAGGGCCCGCAATCAGCCCCAGCATTTT
NA | TRBJ2-1 | few | TRBV6-1 | CASGTTYNEQFF | TGTGCCAGCGGGACAACCTACAATGAGCAGTTCTTC
TRBD1 | TRBJ2-1 | NA | TRBV4-3 | CASSQDTGQGYNEQFF | TGCGCCAGCAGCCAAGATACAGGACAGGGGTACAATGAGCAGTTCTTC
TRBD2 | TRBJ2-5 | NA | TRBV7-3 | CASSFGLGETQYF | TGTGCCAGCAGCTTCGGACTAGGAGAGACCCAGTACTTC
TRBD1 | TRBJ2-2 | NA | TRBV4-1 | CASRPGTGSSGELFF | TGCGCCAGCAGACCCGGGACAGGGAGTTCCGGGGAGCTGTTTTTT
NA | TRBJ1-5 | NA | TRBV30 | CAWSTGSNQPQHF | TGTGCCTGGAGTACAGGGAGCAATCAGCCCCAGCATTTT
NA | TRBJ1-5 | NA | TRBV10-3 | CAISVQQGWNQPQHF | TGTGCCATCAGTGTTCAACAGGGTTGGAATCAGCCCCAGCATTTT
NA | TRBJ1-5 | once | TRBV6-1 | CASSANRAGNNQPQHF | TGTGCCAGCAGTGCCAACAGGGCTGGGAACAATCAGCCCCAGCATTTT
NA | TRBJ1-5 | NA | TRBV10-3 | CAISEQAVQPQHF | TGTGCCATCAGTGAACAGGCGGTTCAGCCCCAGCATTTT